The 24 T cell receptor beta chains below all came from one sample that was sequenced in a study of monozygotic twins with inflammatory bowel disease. Each CDR3 protein gets one entry in TCRdb, which reprocessed the 5' RACE reads and gives no DNA. This repertoire includes a few hundred thousand distinct CDR3 sequences. The sample taken for sequencing was blood. The receptors here all came from a human donor with ulcerative colitis or Crohn's disease, or a healthy co-twin of an affected twin (not recorded which).

The rearrangement uses TRBV10-2 and TRBJ1-3; no DNA is available, so the TRBD1 call from TCRdb remains unchecked. Germline-derived CDR1 and CDR2 are WSHSY and SAAADI. The CDR3 loop spans 15 amino acids. Here the CDR3 reads CASIAQGMNENTIYF.

This chain joins TRBV7-9 and TRBJ2-7; the D call from TCRdb, TRBD1, cannot be confirmed without DNA. From germline, CDR1 is SEHNR and CDR2 FQNEAQ (reference sequence). The length of the CDR3 is 13 residues. The CDR3 is CASSIPRSYEQYF.

The V call is TRBV5-1, the J call TRBJ2-4; TCRdb proposes TRBD2, but this gene call is untestable without DNA. CDR1 SGHRS and CDR2 YFSETQ come from the germline V gene. This CDR3 has 15 residues. The CDR3 spells CASHSGRDSRNIQYF.

The V and J genes are TRBV18 and TRBJ1-6. The CDR3 has 16 residues. Germline values: CDR1 KGHSH, CDR2 LQKENI. The CDR3 region is CASSPLSWGNNSPLHF.

The rearrangement uses TRBV3-1 and TRBJ2-2; as DNA is missing, the TRBD2 call by TCRdb cannot be tested. Germline CDR1 reads LGHDT; CDR2 reads YNNKEL (reference sequence). This CDR3 is built from 14 residues. The CDR3 is CASRDSTRTGELFF. The variable domain in full, with the rest retrieved from reference TRBV3-1 and TRBJ2-2, is DTAVSQTPKYLVTQMGNDKSIKCEQNLGHDTMYWYKQDSKKFLKIMFSYNNKELIINETVPNRFSPKSPDKAHLNLHINSLELGDSAVYFCASRDSTRTGELFFGEGSRLTVL.

The CDR3 spells CASSLLAGGTDTQYF. The chain uses TRBV27 and TRBJ2-3; the D call from TCRdb, TRBD2, cannot be confirmed without DNA. The CDR3 is 15 amino acids. Looked up from germline, CDR1 is MNHEY and CDR2 is SMNVEV (reference sequence).

This chain links TRBV30 with TRBJ2-7; TCRdb's assignment of TRBD1 cannot be checked, as there is no DNA. CDR1 GTSNPN and CDR2 SVGIG come from the germline V gene (reference sequence). The CDR3 extends over 15 amino acids. The CDR3 loop is CAWGGTETKTYEQYF.

J is TRBJ1-5 and V is TRBV27; TCRdb designates TRBD1, a call that cannot be tested without DNA. The CDR3 contains 16 residues. Germline CDR1 MNHEY, CDR2 SMNVEV (reference sequence). The CDR3 loop is CASSLSTGDYNQPQHF.

The V gene is TRBV2, the J gene TRBJ2-1; TCRdb's D call of TRBD2 is untestable without DNA. This CDR3 contains 17 residues. Per the germline V gene, CDR1 is SNHLY and CDR2 is FYNNEI. The CDR3 spells CASSASSLAGVYNEQFF.

The J gene is TRBJ2-7, the V gene TRBV5-1; TCRdb's D call of TRBD1 is untestable without DNA. The CDR3 has 13 residues. Looked up from germline, CDR1 is SGHRS and CDR2 is YFSETQ. The CDR3 reads CASSLPTANEQYF. Full variable domain (outside the CDR3, taken from reference TRBV5-1 and TRBJ2-7): KAGVTQTPRYLIKTRGQQVTLSCSPISGHRSVSWYQQTPGQGLQFLFEYFSETQRNKGNFPGRFSGRQFSNSRSEMNVSTLELGDSALYLCASSLPTANEQYFGPGTRLTVT.

The chain is built from TRBV20-1 and TRBJ2-3; TCRdb gives TRBD1 as the D gene, but with no DNA this cannot be confirmed. CDR1 is DFQATT, CDR2 SNEGSKA, per germline (reference sequence). The CDR3 has 11 residues. CDR3 residues: CSAVQADTQYF.

The rearrangement uses TRBV10-3 and TRBJ2-3; as DNA is missing, the TRBD1 call by TCRdb cannot be tested. Germline loops: CDR1 ENHRY, CDR2 SYGVKD. The CDR3 runs 16 residues. CDR3 sequence reads: CAISDLRDREKDTQYF.

The V and J genes are TRBV29-1 and TRBJ2-5; TCRdb designates TRBD1, a call that cannot be tested without DNA. The CDR3 contains 14 residues. CDR1 is SQVTM, CDR2 ANQGSEA, per germline. CDR3 in amino acids: CSVESWTEQETQYF.

The chain is built from TRBV5-4 and TRBJ1-6. From germline, CDR1 is SGHNT and CDR2 YYREEE (reference sequence). The CDR3 runs 16 residues. The CDR3 loop is CASSLEVRSYNSPLHF.

This sequence joins TRBV20-1 and TRBJ2-5; the D gene TCRdb calls, TRBD1, cannot be checked with no DNA. There are 13 residues in the CDR3. Germline-derived CDR1 and CDR2 are DFQATT and SNEGSKA (reference sequence). CDR3: CSARDRGGKTQYF.

The chain joins TRBV30 to TRBJ1-1. Germline V gene data show CDR1 as GTSNPN and CDR2 as SVGIG (reference sequence). This CDR3 region has 13 residues. CDR3: CAWGERWGTEAFF.

The chain's CDR3 is CASSNPAVENTEAFF. This chain joins TRBV27 and TRBJ1-1. Germline loops: CDR1 MNHEY, CDR2 SMNVEV (reference sequence). The CDR3 runs to 15 residues.

This chain joins TRBV7-3 and TRBJ2-3; TCRdb's assignment of TRBD2 cannot be checked, as there is no DNA. The CDR3 contains 16 residues. Germline V gives CDR1 SGHTA, CDR2 FQGTGA. The CDR3 spells CASSLLAGGVADTQYF.

The chain combines TRBV20-1 with TRBJ2-3; the D gene TCRdb calls, TRBD2, cannot be checked with no DNA. The CDR3 is 14 amino acids. CDR1 and CDR2 (germline): DFQATT, SNEGSKA (reference sequence). The CDR3 here is CSAPTSGASRTQYF.

V gene TRBV10-3 combines with J gene TRBJ2-7. This CDR3 region has 12 residues. Germline V gene lookup returns CDR1 ENHRY and CDR2 SYGVKD. The CDR3 sequence: CATFAGAYEQYF.

The gene calls are TRBV5-1 and TRBJ2-5; TCRdb returns TRBD1, unconfirmable since there is no DNA. CDR1 SGHRS and CDR2 YFSETQ come from the germline V gene. This CDR3 comprises 14 residues. This CDR3 is CASSFSPGEETQYF.

V is TRBV27 and J is TRBJ2-7; TCRdb lists TRBD1, though no DNA is available to test this call. The CDR3 runs 13 residues. CDR1 MNHEY and CDR2 SMNVEV come from the germline V gene (reference sequence). The CDR3 spells CASSSRFRDEQYF.

This chain links TRBV18 with TRBJ1-1; TCRdb outputs TRBD1, but without DNA this stays unchecked. CDR1 is KGHSH and CDR2 is LQKENI in the germline V gene. CDR3 size: 17 residues. CDR3 amino acids: CASSPSRGGVADTEAFF.

This chain connects TRBV5-6 to TRBJ2-7; TCRdb outputs TRBD2, but without DNA this stays unchecked. The CDR3 runs to 14 residues. Germline V gives CDR1 SGHDT, CDR2 YYEEEE. CDR3 amino acids: CASSGTGSSYEQYF. Filled out from reference TRBV5-6 and TRBJ2-7, the complete variable domain reads DAGVTQSPTHLIKTRGQQVTLRCSPKSGHDTVSWYQQALGQGPQFIFQYYEEEERQRGNFPDRFSGHQFPNYSSELNVNALLLGDSALYLCASSGTGSSYEQYFGPGTRLTVT.